This TCR beta chain was captured in a study of shared clonotypes between healthy human individuals. About the study: Per-donor plates numbered three CD4 naive, three CD4 memory, two CD8 naive and one CD8 memory. General study points: Estimated richness was generally greater in naive than memory subsets.

The run depth of the assay was deep. Libraries were prepared by immunoSEQ multiplex PCR; TCRdb keeps only in-frame clonotypes and omits some of them. The data hold fewer than 200,000 clones, with over 50% observed a single time. Comments on this clone: Its antigen is as yet unknown. A read error may be the cause here, since a much bigger clone is one base away.

Material: memory CD4+ T cells sorted from blood. Subset reported: CD45RA-negative fraction. This clonotype was sampled from a man between 25 and 39 years old in good health.

This CDR3 reads CASSLGKGGDQPQHF. The CDR3 coding sequence is TGTGCCAGCAGTTTGGGGAAGGGGGGGGATCAGCCCCAGCATTTT. The J gene is TRBJ1-5, the V gene TRBV28, with D maybe TRBD1 (6 bases). The CDR3 is 15 amino acids. Trimming removed 3 bases from V and 5 bases from J, with 14 bases in between. Germline CDR1 and CDR2: MDHEN and SYDVKM.